The rows below give T cell receptor beta chains drawn from one sample of a study of neurological immune-mediated disorders. Via MiXCR, TCRdb re-called the 5' RACE reads, giving one row per CDR3 protein. The data show approximately 89,000 distinct CDR3 sequences, approximately 4.3% seen once. What was sequenced was PBMCs. These receptors were obtained from a woman in her sixties or seventies with multiple sclerosis. Each CDR3 is given with its conserved first and last residue. The D gene is left open where the match is weak. The listing skips clone size in some rows; elsewhere it reads once, few, many or a size class.

CASSLTSGGARLDTQYF TGTGCCAGCAGCTTAACTAGCGGGGGGGCCAGGCTGGATACGCAGTATTTT many TRBJ2-3 TRBV7-2 TRBD2
CASSLWGNSPLHF TGTGCCAGCAGTTTATGGGGTAATTCACCCCTCCACTTT many TRBJ1-6 TRBV27 .
CLRTGRFLETQYF TGTTTAAGGACGGGGAGGTTCTTGGAGACCCAGTACTTC many TRBJ2-5 TRBV28 .
CASSKTGDYQPQHF TGTGCCAGCAGTAAGACAGGGGATTACCAGCCCCAGCATTTT many TRBJ1-5 TRBV6-5 TRBD1
CASSQVDGYGYTF TGCGCCAGCAGCCAAGTTGACGGGTATGGCTACACCTTC many TRBJ1-2 TRBV4-1 .
CASRKPGGASYEQYF TGTGCCAGCAGGAAACCAGGGGGCGCCTCCTACGAGCAGTACTTC many TRBJ2-7 TRBV28 TRBD1
CASSTLSSSYNEQFF TGTGCCAGCAGCACCCTCTCGAGCTCCTACAATGAGCAGTTCTTC many TRBJ2-1 TRBV14 .
CASSEGTSYQETQYF TGCGCCAGCAGCGAAGGGACCTCGTACCAAGAGACCCAGTACTTC medium-sized TRBJ2-5 TRBV5-1 .
CASSLSRETQYF TGTGCCAGCAGTTTAAGTCGGGAGACCCAGTACTTC many TRBJ2-5 TRBV28 .
CASSYRYNQPQHF TGTGCCAGCAGCTACAGGTACAATCAGCCCCAGCATTTT many TRBJ1-5 TRBV12-3/TRBV12-4 .
CASSVSGDSNPTYF TGTGCCAGCAGCGTAAGCGGGGACTCGAACCCCACTTACTTC . TRBJ2-7 TRBV9 TRBD2
CSASPIWTSGGDTQYF TGCAGTGCTAGCCCCATATGGACTAGCGGAGGAGATACGCAGTATTTT many TRBJ2-3 TRBV20-1 TRBD2
CASSTEPGQGYSPLHF TGCGCCAGCAGCACTGAACCGGGACAGGGGTACTCACCCCTCCACTTT many TRBJ1-6 TRBV5-1 TRBD1
CSALDSGGALETQYF TGCAGTGCTCTAGATAGCGGGGGGGCCTTGGAGACCCAGTACTTC many TRBJ2-5 TRBV20-1 TRBD2
CASSLSVAGANVLTF TGCGCCAGCAGCTTAAGCGTGGCTGGGGCCAACGTCCTGACTTTC many TRBJ2-6 TRBV5-1 .
CATSRIPGDRVGETQYF TGTGCCACCAGCAGGATCCCGGGGGACAGGGTTGGCGAGACCCAGTACTTC many TRBJ2-5 TRBV15 TRBD1
CSARDSGGTGARYEQYF TGCAGTGCTAGAGATAGTGGTGGGACAGGGGCTCGCTACGAGCAGTACTTC many TRBJ2-7 TRBV20-1 TRBD1
CASRRTVVNTEAFF TGCGCCAGCAGACGGACGGTGGTGAACACTGAAGCTTTCTTT many TRBJ1-1 TRBV5-1 .
CSASLAGGLKTQYF TGCAGTGCTAGCCTAGCGGGGGGGTTGAAGACCCAGTACTTC many TRBJ2-5 TRBV20-1 TRBD2
CASSLGGVREAFF TGTGCCAGCAGCTTGGGTGGGGTGAGGGAAGCTTTCTTT many TRBJ1-1 TRBV5-6 .
CATRQNSYNEQFF TGCGCCACGAGACAGAACTCCTACAATGAGCAGTTCTTC many TRBJ2-1 TRBV5-1 .
CSVESGGPSYNEQFF TGCAGCGTTGAATCGGGGGGTCCCTCCTACAATGAGCAGTTCTTC medium-sized TRBJ2-1 TRBV29-1 TRBD2
CAINGQGGDTEAFF TGTGCCATCAACGGACAGGGAGGGGACACTGAAGCTTTCTTT many TRBJ1-1 TRBV10-3 TRBD1
CASSLDGGGTYEQYF TGTGCCAGCAGCTTGGATGGCGGGGGAACCTACGAGCAGTACTTC many TRBJ2-7 TRBV5-5 TRBD2
CASSSPQRGGGNEQFF TGTGCCAGCAGTTCCCCCCAGCGGGGGGGCGGTAATGAGCAGTTCTTC many TRBJ2-1 TRBV12-3/TRBV12-4 TRBD2
CASSFTAPRVEAFF TGCGCCAGCAGCTTCACGGCGCCCCGGGTTGAAGCTTTCTTT . TRBJ1-1 TRBV5-1 .
CASSFTVLNTEAFF TGTGCCAGCAGTTTTACGGTCCTAAACACTGAAGCTTTCTTT many TRBJ1-1 TRBV12-3/TRBV12-4 .
CASSLEQGNEKLFF TGTGCCAGCAGCTTGGAGCAGGGAAATGAAAAACTGTTTTTT many TRBJ1-4 TRBV5-6 .
CASSREGGDGDQPQHF TGCGCCAGCAGCCGGGAGGGCGGGGACGGCGATCAGCCCCAGCATTTT many TRBJ1-5 TRBV5-1 .
CASSLGGEYNEQFF TGCGCCAGCAGCTTGGGTGGGGAGTACAATGAGCAGTTCTTC many TRBJ2-1 TRBV5-1 .
CASSQTTENQETQYF TGTGCCAGCAGCCAAACGACAGAAAATCAAGAGACCCAGTACTTC many TRBJ2-5 TRBV4-2 .
CASSLGLAGDPYNEQFF TGCGCCAGCAGCTTGGGGTTAGCGGGGGACCCCTACAATGAGCAGTTCTTC many TRBJ2-1 TRBV5-1 TRBD2
CASSLDQTGSLGNEQFF TGCGCCAGCAGCTTGGACCAAACAGGGAGTCTGGGCAATGAGCAGTTCTTC many TRBJ2-1 TRBV5-1 .
CASSLVPGADTQYF TGCGCCAGCAGCTTGGTGCCGGGGGCAGATACGCAGTATTTT many TRBJ2-3 TRBV5-1 .
CASSSGGQTYEQYF TGTGCCAGCAGCTCCGGGGGGCAGACCTACGAGCAGTACTTC many TRBJ2-7 TRBV5-6 .
CASSLPRAGTYNEQFF TGTGCCAGCAGTTTGCCCCGGGCGGGGACCTACAATGAGCAGTTCTTC many TRBJ2-1 TRBV12-3/TRBV12-4 .
CASSSRQGYGDTQYF TGTGCCAGCAGCTCGAGACAGGGTTACGGAGATACGCAGTATTTT many TRBJ2-3 TRBV5-6 TRBD1
CASKPGQGPNQPQHF TGTGCCAGCAAACCGGGACAGGGCCCCAATCAGCCCCAGCATTTT many TRBJ1-5 TRBV27 TRBD1
CASSRGSGGARRNEQFF TGTGCCAGCAGTCGAGGTAGCGGGGGGGCCCGAAGGAATGAGCAGTTCTTC many TRBJ2-1 TRBV12-3/TRBV12-4 TRBD2
CASSPPSSGNTIYF TGCGCCAGCAGCCCGCCTAGCTCTGGAAACACCATATATTTT many TRBJ1-3 TRBV5-1 .
CASSPRTSGAVSYNEQFF TGCGCCAGCAGCCCTCGGACTAGCGGGGCTGTCTCCTACAATGAGCAGTTCTTC many TRBJ2-1 TRBV5-1 TRBD2
CASSLSLAASYNEQFF TGCGCCAGCAGCTTGTCACTAGCGGCCTCCTACAATGAGCAGTTCTTC many TRBJ2-1 TRBV5-1 TRBD2
CASSDVVGQGREQYF TGTGCCAGCAGCGACGTCGTGGGACAGGGCCGCGAGCAGTACTTC many TRBJ2-7 TRBV7-9 TRBD1
CAISLHAYEQYF TGTGCCATCAGCCTGCATGCCTACGAGCAGTACTTC . TRBJ2-7 TRBV10-3 .
CASSRGQGAPYEQYF TGTGCCAGCTCCCGAGGCCAGGGGGCTCCCTACGAGCAGTACTTC . TRBJ2-7 TRBV18 TRBD1
CASTTGRRNLNTEAFF TGTGCCAGTACTACAGGGCGCCGGAATCTAAACACTGAAGCTTTCTTT . TRBJ1-1 TRBV3-1 .
CSVGTSRNYGYTF TGCAGTGTCGGGACATCGCGTAACTATGGCTACACCTTC many TRBJ1-2 TRBV20-1 .
CASSYSASRYTGNTEAFF TGTGCCAGCAGTTACTCGGCGTCCCGATATACAGGGAACACTGAAGCTTTCTTT many TRBJ1-1 TRBV6-5 .